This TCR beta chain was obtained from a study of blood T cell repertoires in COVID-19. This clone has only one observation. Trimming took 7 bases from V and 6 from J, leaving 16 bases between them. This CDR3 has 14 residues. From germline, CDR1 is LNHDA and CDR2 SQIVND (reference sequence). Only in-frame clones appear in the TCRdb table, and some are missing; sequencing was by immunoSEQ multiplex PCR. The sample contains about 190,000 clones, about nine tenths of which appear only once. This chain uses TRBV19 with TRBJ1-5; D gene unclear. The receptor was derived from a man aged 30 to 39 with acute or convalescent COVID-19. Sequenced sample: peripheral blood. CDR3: CASKESTRAQPQHF. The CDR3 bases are TGTGCCAGTAAAGAGTCGACGCGGGCTCAGCCCCAGCATTTT.